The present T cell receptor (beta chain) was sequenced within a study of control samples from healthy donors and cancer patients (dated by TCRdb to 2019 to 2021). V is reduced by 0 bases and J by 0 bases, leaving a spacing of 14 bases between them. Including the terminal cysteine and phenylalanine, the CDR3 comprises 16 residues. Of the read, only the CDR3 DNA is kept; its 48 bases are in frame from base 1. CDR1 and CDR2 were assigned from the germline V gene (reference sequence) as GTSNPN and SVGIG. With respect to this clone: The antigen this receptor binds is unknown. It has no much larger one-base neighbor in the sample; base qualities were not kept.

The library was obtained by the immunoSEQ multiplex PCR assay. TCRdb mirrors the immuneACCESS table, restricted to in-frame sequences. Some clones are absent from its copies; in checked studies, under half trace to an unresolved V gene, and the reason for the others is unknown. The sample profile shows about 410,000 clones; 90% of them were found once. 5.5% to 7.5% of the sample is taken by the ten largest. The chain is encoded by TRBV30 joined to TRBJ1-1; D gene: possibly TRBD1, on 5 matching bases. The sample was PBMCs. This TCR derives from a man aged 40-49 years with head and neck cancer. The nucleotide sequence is TGTGCCTGGAGTGTACGGGGGACGCTCATGAACACTGAAGCTTTCTTT. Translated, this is CAWSVRGTLMNTEAFF.